This TCR beta chain was observed in a study of blood T cell repertoires in COVID-19. Study overall: PBMCs, B-cell-depleted T cells, or T cells were the source of the cDNA or gDNA that made up the material.

Clinical histories supplied by participants themselves formed the basis of cohort assignment. A PCR-confirmed or clinician-diagnosed COVID-19 case had contacted exposed participants within 2 weeks of entry. The protocol was immunoSEQ multiplex PCR, while the TCRdb copy is restricted to in-frame clones and leaves out a portion. The sample records 130,000 to 150,000 clones, over 80% being singletons. Trimming stripped 6 bases from V and 4 bases from J, with 12 bases between. The germline CDR1 and CDR2 sequences are WSHSY and SAAADI. This CDR3 is built from 13 residues. The chain carries TRBV10-2 and TRBJ1-1; no clear D gene. Material: PBMCs or T cells enriched from blood (not recorded which). This receptor was obtained from a woman between 50 and 59 years old who had been exposed to COVID-19. CDR3 nucleotides: TGCGCCAGCAGAAAGGGAGGTTCCACTGAAGCTTTCTTT. Protein sequence: CASRKGGSTEAFF.